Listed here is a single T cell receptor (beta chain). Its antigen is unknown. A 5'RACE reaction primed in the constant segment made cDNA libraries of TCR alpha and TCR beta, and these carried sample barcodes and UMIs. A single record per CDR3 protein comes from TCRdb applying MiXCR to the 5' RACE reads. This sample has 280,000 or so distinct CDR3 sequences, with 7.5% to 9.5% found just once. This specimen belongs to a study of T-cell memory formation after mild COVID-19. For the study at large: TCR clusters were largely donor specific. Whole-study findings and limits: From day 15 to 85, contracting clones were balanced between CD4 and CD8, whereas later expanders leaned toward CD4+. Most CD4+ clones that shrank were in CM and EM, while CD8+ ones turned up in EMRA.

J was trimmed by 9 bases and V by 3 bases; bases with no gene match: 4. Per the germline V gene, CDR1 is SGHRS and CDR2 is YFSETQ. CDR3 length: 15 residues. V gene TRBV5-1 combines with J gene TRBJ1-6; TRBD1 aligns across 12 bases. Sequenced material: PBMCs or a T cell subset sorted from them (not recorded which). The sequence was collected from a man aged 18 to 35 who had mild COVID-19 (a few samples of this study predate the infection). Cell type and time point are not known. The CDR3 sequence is CASSWRDRGLSPLHF. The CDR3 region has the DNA TGCGCCAGCAGCTGGCGGGACAGGGGGCTTTCACCCCTCCACTTT.